These 24 T cell receptor beta chains were all obtained from the same sample, sequenced in a study of T cell responses to AZD1222 COVID-19 vaccine. TCRdb keeps only in-frame clones here, not all; method: immunoSEQ multiplex PCR. The top ten clones hold about 16% of a sample with 120,000 to 150,000 clones, approximately 88% of them seen once. The material was peripheral blood, obtained on day 0 of AZD1222 vaccination. The receptors stem from an adult in good health.

The V and J genes are TRBV6-5 and TRBJ1-1; TRBD1 matches 8 bases. The length of the CDR3 is 14 residues. Germline loops: CDR1 MNHEY, CDR2 SVGAGI. With V trimmed by 6 bases and J by 6 bases, 9 bases remained unmatched. The CDR3 sequence: CASRKQGGMAEAFF. As DNA, the CDR3 is TGTGCCAGCAGAAAACAGGGGGGGATGGCTGAAGCTTTCTTT.

V gene TRBV9 combines with J gene TRBJ1-1, with a weak D call TRBD1 (6 bases). Looked up from germline, CDR1 is SGDLS and CDR2 is YYNGEE. The CDR3 has 15 residues. Trimming took 4 bases from V and 0 from J, leaving 13 bases between them. The CDR3 protein is CASSPTGQMNTEAFF. The DNA for the CDR3 is TGTGCCAGCAGCCCGACCGGACAGATGAACACTGAAGCTTTCTTT.

V and J are TRBV30 and TRBJ1-1, with D hard to call. Germline-derived CDR1 and CDR2 are GTSNPN and SVGIG (reference sequence). The CDR3 has 11 residues. Trimming removed 5 bases from V and 1 base from J, with 5 bases in between. DNA for the CDR3: TGTGCCTGGGGCGGGAACACTGAAGCTTTCTTT. This encodes CAWGGNTEAFF.

The V and J genes are TRBV2 and TRBJ1-6, with 8 bases aligning to TRBD1. V shed 1 base and J 10 bases; nucleotides not matched to a gene: 6. Germline assignment: CDR1 SNHLY and CDR2 FYNNEI. The CDR3 spans 15 residues. The CDR3: CASSEGTGIQSPLHF. As DNA, the CDR3 is TGTGCCAGCAGTGAAGGGACAGGGATACAATCACCCCTCCACTTT.

This rearrangement joins TRBV7-3 to TRBJ2-2, with TRBD1 matching over 9 bases. This CDR3 is 14 amino acids long. The junction had 3 bases not matched to a gene; V was cut back by 7 bases and J by 3 bases. Germline V gene lookup returns CDR1 SGHTA and CDR2 FQGTGA. CDR3 sequence (DNA): TGTGCCAGCAAAGGACAGGGGTACACCGGGGAGCTGTTTTTT. Amino acid sequence: CASKGQGYTGELFF.

This clone has more than one count but fewer than ten. The chain employs TRBV18 and TRBJ2-2; unclear D gene. The CDR3 loop spans 14 amino acids. Germline loops: CDR1 KGHSH, CDR2 LQKENI. Trimming left V 3 bases short and J 5 bases short, with 10 bases between. The CDR3 reads CASSPDTRTGELFF. The CDR3 DNA follows: TGTGCCAGCTCACCGGATACGCGGACCGGGGAGCTGTTTTTT.

The chain couples TRBV15 to TRBJ1-2; the D is unclear. CDR1 is LNHNV and CDR2 is YYDKDF in the germline V gene (reference sequence). CDR3 length equals 13 residues. Between the trimmed V and J ends, which lost 1 base and 7 bases, there was a span of 10 bases. The CDR3 spells CATSRGTGGGYTF. In DNA form, the CDR3 reads TGTGCCACCAGCAGAGGAACCGGCGGTGGCTACACCTTC.

The gene calls are TRBV3-1 (or the pseudogene TRBV3-2) and TRBJ2-3; D remains unclear. The CDR3 consists of 14 residues. V shed 1 base and J shed 1 base, with 6 bases lying between them. Germline V lookup: CDR1 LGHDT, CDR2 YNNKEL (reference sequence). The CDR3 DNA sequence: TGTGCCAGCAGCCAAGTTGCCCGCACAGATACGCAGTATTTT. Amino acid sequence: CASSQVARTDTQYF.

The chain is built from TRBV11-1 and TRBJ2-7; D perhaps matches TRBD2 (6 bases). The CDR3 is 15 residues long. Trimming removed 1 base at V and 2 bases at J, with 12 bases between. Germline V gene lookup returns CDR1 SGHAT and CDR2 FQDESV (reference sequence). The CDR3 is CASSLVRGETYEQYF. The CDR3 nucleotides read TGTGCCAGCAGCTTAGTACGCGGGGAAACCTACGAGCAGTACTTC. The variable domain in full, completed from reference TRBV11-1 and TRBJ2-7, reads EAEVAQSPRYKITEKSQAVAFWCDPISGHATLYWYRQILGQGPELLVQFQDESVVDDSQLPKDRFSAERLKGVDSTLKIQPAELGDSAMYLCASSLVRGETYEQYFGPGTRLTVT.

The rearrangement links TRBV5-1 to TRBJ2-7, with D perhaps TRBD1 (5 bases). The CDR3 loop spans 17 amino acids. V lost 4 bases and J 4 bases, leaving 24 bases between the germline ends. CDR1 SGHRS and CDR2 YFSETQ come from the germline V gene. As DNA, the CDR3 is TGCGCCAGCAGCAAGACACTCGCTCAGGGAAATGTGTACGAGCAGTACTTC. Translating gives CASSKTLAQGNVYEQYF. Full variable domain (outside the CDR3, taken from reference TRBV5-1 and TRBJ2-7): KAGVTQTPRYLIKTRGQQVTLSCSPISGHRSVSWYQQTPGQGLQFLFEYFSETQRNKGNFPGRFSGRQFSNSRSEMNVSTLELGDSALYLCASSKTLAQGNVYEQYFGPGTRLTVT.

The count of this clone is one. The chain combines TRBV5-6 with TRBJ2-5; D is ambiguous. The CDR3 consists of 16 residues. Germline values: CDR1 SGHDT, CDR2 YYEEEE. V was trimmed by 0 bases and J by 0 bases, leaving 12 bases between them. DNA for the CDR3: TGTGCCAGCAGCTTGGGGCCAACTGCGAACCAAGAGACCCAGTACTTC. Translated: CASSLGPTANQETQYF.

This clone was detected only a few times. The rearrangement uses TRBV3-1 (or the pseudogene TRBV3-2) and TRBJ1-1, with a possible D match to TRBD1 (6 bases). Germline V lookup: CDR1 LGHDT, CDR2 YNNKEL (reference sequence). CDR3 length equals 15 residues. The germline V and J ends were trimmed by 1 base and 1 base, with 10 bases remaining between them. This CDR3 is CASSQGGRGNTEAFF. CDR3 bases: TGTGCCAGCAGCCAAGGGGGGCGCGGGAACACTGAAGCTTTCTTT.

V usage is TRBV10-3 and J usage is TRBJ1-1; tentatively, D is TRBD1 (5 bases). Germline values: CDR1 ENHRY, CDR2 SYGVKD. Trimming pared 3 bases from V and 3 bases from J, leaving 17 bases between. The CDR3 is made up of 16 amino acids. DNA for the CDR3: TGTGCCATCAGTGACCTGGAGGGCAGGGCTTACACTGAAGCTTTCTTT. Its translation is CAISDLEGRAYTEAFF.

This rearrangement joins TRBV3-1 (or the pseudogene TRBV3-2) to TRBJ2-7, with a weak D call TRBD1 (5 bases). CDR1 and CDR2 from the germline V gene are LGHDT and YNNKEL (reference sequence). The CDR3 runs to 14 residues. Trimming cost V 2 bases and J 3 bases, with 11 bases left between them. The CDR3 coding sequence is TGTGCCAGCAGCCAAACACATCAGGGCTACGAGCAGTACTTC. Its translation is CASSQTHQGYEQYF.

V and J are TRBV28 and TRBJ1-6; a weak D match, TRBD1 (6 bases). V was pared by 3 bases and J by 11 bases, with 20 bases between. Germline CDR1 reads MDHEN; CDR2 reads SYDVKM. The CDR3 sequence is 16 residues long. The CDR3 loop is CASSFGTLGGLAPLHF. CDR3 nucleotide sequence: TGTGCCAGCAGTTTTGGTACGTTGGGGGGCTTGGCACCCCTCCACTTT.

CDR3 sequence reads: CASSPGQGYSNQPQHF. CDR3 in DNA: TGTGCCAGCTCACCGGGACAGGGTTATAGCAATCAGCCCCAGCATTTT. The chain is built from TRBV18 and TRBJ1-5, with TRBD1 matching over 9 bases. V was pared by 3 bases and J by 0 bases, with 3 bases of the junction left unmatched. CDR1 is KGHSH, CDR2 LQKENI, per germline. The CDR3 covers 16 residues.

The V gene is TRBV4-2, the J gene TRBJ2-3, with 9 bases lining up with TRBD2. V shed 5 bases, J shed 0 bases, and the junction held 12 bases outside the gene matches. The CDR3 length is 18 residues. Germline loops: CDR1 LGHNA, CDR2 YNFKEQ. CDR3 DNA sequence: TGTGCCAGCAGCTTAACAGCGGGGGGCTGGTCTAGCACAGATACGCAGTATTTT. This codes for CASSLTAGGWSSTDTQYF.

V usage is TRBV18 and J usage is TRBJ1-2; D unresolved. Trimming took off 3 bases at V and 4 bases at J, with 15 bases between the two ends. Germline CDR1 KGHSH, CDR2 LQKENI. The CDR3 length is 15 residues. The CDR3 loop reads CASSPSREVGYGYTF. The CDR3, as DNA: TGTGCCAGCTCACCTTCCCGGGAGGTAGGCTATGGCTACACCTTC.

V is TRBV19 and J is TRBJ2-7, with 13 positions matching TRBD2. The CDR3 loop spans 17 amino acids. V lost 5 bases, J lost 3 bases, and 10 bases stayed unmatched. Looked up from germline, CDR1 is LNHDA and CDR2 is SQIVND (reference sequence). CDR3: CASSSGLAGELLYEQYF. The CDR3 DNA follows: TGTGCCAGTAGTTCCGGACTAGCGGGGGAGCTACTCTACGAGCAGTACTTC.

Here the CDR3 reads CASSAPEGSYEQYF. CDR3 DNA sequence: TGCGCCAGCAGCGCCCCGGAGGGCTCCTACGAGCAGTACTTC. The chain uses TRBV5-1 and TRBJ2-7, with D tentatively TRBD2 (6 bases). From germline, CDR1 is SGHRS and CDR2 YFSETQ. The CDR3 spans 14 residues. With 4 bases removed from V and 0 bases from J, the gap between germline ends came to 11 bases.

The chain recombines TRBV6-4 with TRBJ2-1; possible D gene TRBD2, 6 bases. The V end was cut by 0 bases, the J end by 7 bases, with 13 bases between. This CDR3 spans 15 amino acids. Germline-derived CDR1 and CDR2 are MRHNA and SNTAGT. The CDR3 sequence: CASSDSISGQNEQFF. In DNA form, the CDR3 reads TGTGCCAGCAGTGACTCGATTAGCGGACAAAATGAGCAGTTCTTC.

V gene TRBV18 combines with J gene TRBJ1-1; 8 bases map to TRBD1. Trimming removed 2 bases from V and 0 bases from J; junction bases left unmatched: 2. Germline CDR1 and CDR2: KGHSH and LQKENI. The CDR3 sequence is 15 residues long. CDR3 coding DNA: TGTGCCAGCTCACCAAACAGGGGGATGAACACTGAAGCTTTCTTT. It specifies CASSPNRGMNTEAFF.

This rearrangement joins TRBV5-4 to TRBJ2-5; D is uncertain. The germline V gene has CDR1 SGHNT and CDR2 YYREEE (reference sequence). V lost 0 bases and J 1 base, leaving 13 bases between the germline ends. The CDR3 totals 16 residues. DNA for the CDR3: TGTGCCAGCAGCTTGGGTAACAGTGGTCCCCAAGAGACCCAGTACTTC. It is translated as CASSLGNSGPQETQYF.

This sequence joins TRBV6-5 and TRBJ1-2, with D possibly being TRBD1 (5 bases). CDR1 is MNHEY, CDR2 SVGAGI, per germline. V lost 7 bases, J lost 4 bases, and 13 bases lay in between. This CDR3 has 13 amino acids. The CDR3 protein is CASTPGPAYGYTF. Written as DNA, the CDR3 is TGTGCCAGCACCCCAGGGCCGGCCTATGGCTACACCTTC.